This TCR beta chain was found in a study of identical twins. This clonotype was seen a handful of times. TCRdb reprocessed the 5' RACE reads via MiXCR and lists one record per CDR3 protein. Of about 690,000 distinct CDR3 sequences in the sample, approximately 6% are singletons; the top ten hold approximately 2%. CDR1 is LGHDT, CDR2 YNNKEL, per germline (reference sequence). V shed 4 bases, J shed 9 bases, and the junction held 14 bases outside the gene matches. The CDR3 is made up of 15 amino acids. The receptor was derived from a man younger than 35 in good health. This chain links TRBV3-1 with TRBJ2-7, with 8 bases aligning to TRBD2. The source material was naive T cells sorted from blood. DNA of the CDR3: TGTGCCAGCAGCCCCCTTATGGCGGGAGGCCAAGCGCAGTACTTC. It specifies CASSPLMAGGQAQYF.